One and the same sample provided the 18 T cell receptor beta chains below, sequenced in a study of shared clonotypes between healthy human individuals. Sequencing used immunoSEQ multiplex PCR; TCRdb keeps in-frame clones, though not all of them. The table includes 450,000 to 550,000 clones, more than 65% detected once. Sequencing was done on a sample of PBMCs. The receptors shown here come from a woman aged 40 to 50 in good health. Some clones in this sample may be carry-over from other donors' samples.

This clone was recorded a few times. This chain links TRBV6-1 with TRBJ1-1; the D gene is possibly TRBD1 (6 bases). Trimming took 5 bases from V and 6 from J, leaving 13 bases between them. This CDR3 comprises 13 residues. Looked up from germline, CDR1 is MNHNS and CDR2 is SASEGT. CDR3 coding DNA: TGTGCCAGCAGTTCGGACAGAGGTGCTGAAGCTTTCTTT. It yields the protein CASSSDRGAEAFF.

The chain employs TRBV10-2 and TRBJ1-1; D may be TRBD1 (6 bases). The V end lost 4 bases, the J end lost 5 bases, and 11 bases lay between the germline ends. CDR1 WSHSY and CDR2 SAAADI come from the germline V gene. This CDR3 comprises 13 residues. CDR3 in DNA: TGCGCCAGCAGTGTGGGGGCCAATACTGAAGCTTTCTTT. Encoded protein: CASSVGANTEAFF.

The CDR3 DNA reads TGTGCCAGCAGTTTAGCTAGCGGAAATCAAGAGACCCAGTACTTC. Translation: CASSLASGNQETQYF. V usage is TRBV27 and J usage is TRBJ2-5; 7 bases line up with TRBD2. V trimming: 2 bases; J trimming: 2 bases; junction bases outside the gene matches: 5. CDR1 and CDR2 (germline): MNHEY, SMNVEV (reference sequence). CDR3 size: 15 residues.

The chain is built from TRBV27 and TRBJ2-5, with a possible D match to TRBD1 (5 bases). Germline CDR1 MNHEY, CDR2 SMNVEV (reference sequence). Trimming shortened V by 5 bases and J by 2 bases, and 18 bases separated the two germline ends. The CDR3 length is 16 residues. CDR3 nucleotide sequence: TGTGCCAGCAGTAGAACACCTGGGGCCCTACAAGAGACCCAGTACTTC. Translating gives CASSRTPGALQETQYF.

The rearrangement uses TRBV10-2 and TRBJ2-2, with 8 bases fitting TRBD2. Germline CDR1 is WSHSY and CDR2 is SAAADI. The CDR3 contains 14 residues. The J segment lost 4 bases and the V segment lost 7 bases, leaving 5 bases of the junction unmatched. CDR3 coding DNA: TGCGCCAGCATGGGACGGGAGGGCACCGGGGAGCTGTTTTTT. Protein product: CASMGREGTGELFF.

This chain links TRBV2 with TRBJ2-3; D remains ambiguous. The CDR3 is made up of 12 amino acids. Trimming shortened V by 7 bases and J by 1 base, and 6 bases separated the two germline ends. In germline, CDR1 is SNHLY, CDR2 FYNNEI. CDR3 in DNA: TGTGCCAGCAAATGGGGCACAGATACGCAGTATTTT. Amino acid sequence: CASKWGTDTQYF.

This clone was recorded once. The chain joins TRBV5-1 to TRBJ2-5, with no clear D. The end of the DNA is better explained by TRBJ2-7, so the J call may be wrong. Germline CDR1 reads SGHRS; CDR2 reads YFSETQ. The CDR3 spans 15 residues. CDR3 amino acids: CASSLGSSGSYEQYF. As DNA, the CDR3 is TGCGCCAGCAGCTTGGGCTCCTCCGGGTCCTACGAGCAGTACTTC.

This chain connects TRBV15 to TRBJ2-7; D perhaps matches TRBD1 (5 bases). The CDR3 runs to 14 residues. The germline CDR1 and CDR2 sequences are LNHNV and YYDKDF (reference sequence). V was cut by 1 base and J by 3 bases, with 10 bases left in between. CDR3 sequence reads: CATSRVRGHYEQYF. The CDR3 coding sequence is TGTGCCACCAGCAGAGTCAGAGGACACTACGAGCAGTACTTC.

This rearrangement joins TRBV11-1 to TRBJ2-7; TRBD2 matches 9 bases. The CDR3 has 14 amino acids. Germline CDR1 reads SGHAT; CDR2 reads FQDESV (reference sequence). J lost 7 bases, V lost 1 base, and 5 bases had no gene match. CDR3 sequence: CASSLVAGVDEQYF. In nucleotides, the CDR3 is TGTGCCAGCAGCTTAGTAGCGGGAGTAGATGAGCAGTACTTC.

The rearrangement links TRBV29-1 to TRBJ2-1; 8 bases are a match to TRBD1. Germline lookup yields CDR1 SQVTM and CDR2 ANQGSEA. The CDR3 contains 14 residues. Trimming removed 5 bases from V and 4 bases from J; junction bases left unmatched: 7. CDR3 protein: CSVHWTGLYNEQFF. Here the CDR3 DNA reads TGCAGCGTTCATTGGACAGGGCTATACAATGAGCAGTTCTTC.

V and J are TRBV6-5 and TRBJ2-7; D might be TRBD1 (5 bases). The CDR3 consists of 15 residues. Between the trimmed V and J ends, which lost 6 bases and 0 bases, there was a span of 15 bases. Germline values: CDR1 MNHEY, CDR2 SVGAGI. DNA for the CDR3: TGTGCCAGCAGCCAGGGCCCGAACCTCTCCTACGAGCAGTACTTC. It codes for CASSQGPNLSYEQYF.

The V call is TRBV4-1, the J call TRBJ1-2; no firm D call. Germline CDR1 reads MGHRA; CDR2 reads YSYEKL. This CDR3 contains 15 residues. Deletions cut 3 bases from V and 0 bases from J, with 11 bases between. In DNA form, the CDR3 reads TGCGCCAGCAGCCAGGCCGTCGATGCTAACTATGGCTACACCTTC. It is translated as CASSQAVDANYGYTF.

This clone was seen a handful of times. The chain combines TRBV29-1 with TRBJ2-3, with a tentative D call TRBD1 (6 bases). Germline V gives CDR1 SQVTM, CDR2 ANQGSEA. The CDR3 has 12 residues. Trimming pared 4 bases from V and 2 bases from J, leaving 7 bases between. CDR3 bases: TGCAGCGTTGGGGACAACACAGATACGCAGTATTTT. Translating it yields CSVGDNTDTQYF.

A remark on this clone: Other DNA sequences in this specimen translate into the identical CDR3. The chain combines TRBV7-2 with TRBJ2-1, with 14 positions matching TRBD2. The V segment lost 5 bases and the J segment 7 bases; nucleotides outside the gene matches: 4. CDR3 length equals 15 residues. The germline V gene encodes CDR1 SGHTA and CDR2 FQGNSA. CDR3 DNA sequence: TGTGCCAGCAGCGCGGGACTAGCGGGAGCAAATGAGCAGTTCTTC. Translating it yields CASSAGLAGANEQFF.

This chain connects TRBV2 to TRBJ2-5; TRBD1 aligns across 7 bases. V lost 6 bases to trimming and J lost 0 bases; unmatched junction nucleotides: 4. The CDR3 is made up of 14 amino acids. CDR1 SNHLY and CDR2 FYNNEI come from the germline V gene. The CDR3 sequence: CASRDDRDQETQYF. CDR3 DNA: TGTGCCAGCAGGGACGACAGGGACCAAGAGACCCAGTACTTC.

CDR3 DNA: TGTGCCAGTAGAGGGTTTGCGGGAGGTCTAGATACGCAGTATTTT. Protein sequence: CASRGFAGGLDTQYF. This sequence joins TRBV19 and TRBJ2-3; 8 bases map to TRBD2. Germline V gene data show CDR1 as LNHDA and CDR2 as SQIVND (reference sequence). The CDR3 is 15 residues long. Losses at the gene ends were 6 bases for V and 5 bases for J; bases not matched to a gene: 10.

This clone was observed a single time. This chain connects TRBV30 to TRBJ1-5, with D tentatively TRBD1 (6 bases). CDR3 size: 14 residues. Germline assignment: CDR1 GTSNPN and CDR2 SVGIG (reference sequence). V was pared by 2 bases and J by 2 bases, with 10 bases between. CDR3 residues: CAWSRPGGNQPQHF. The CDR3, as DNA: TGTGCCTGGAGTCGTCCAGGGGGCAATCAGCCCCAGCATTTT. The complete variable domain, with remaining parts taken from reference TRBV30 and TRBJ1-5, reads SQTIHQWPATLVQPVGSPLSLECTVEGTSNPNLYWYRQAAGRGLQLLFYSVGIGQISSEVPQNLSASRPQDRQFILSSKKLLLSDSGFYLCAWSRPGGNQPQHFGDGTRLSIL.

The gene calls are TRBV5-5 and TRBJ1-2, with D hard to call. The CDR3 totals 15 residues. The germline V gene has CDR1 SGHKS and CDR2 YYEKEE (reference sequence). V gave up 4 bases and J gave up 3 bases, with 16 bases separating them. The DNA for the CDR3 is TGTGCCAGCAGCCCCCCGGGTCGGGTAGACTATGGCTACACCTTC. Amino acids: CASSPPGRVDYGYTF. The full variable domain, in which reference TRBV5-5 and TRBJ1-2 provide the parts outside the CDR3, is DAGVTQSPTHLIKTRGQQVTLRCSPISGHKSVSWYQQVLGQGPQFIFQYYEKEERGRGNFPDRFSARQFPNYSSELNVNALLLGDSALYLCASSPPGRVDYGYTFGSGTRLTVV.